The sequence of this T cell receptor (beta chain) was determined in a study of shared clonotypes between healthy human individuals. Study as a whole: Three plates were used per donor for CD4 naive, three for CD4 memory, two for CD8 naive and one for CD8 memory.

The V and J ends lost 0 bases and 5 bases respectively, with 11 bases between them. Germline V gene lookup returns CDR1 WNHNN and CDR2 SYGVQD (reference sequence). The CDR3 consists of 14 residues. On sorted subsets, replicate PCRs used 200 to 250 ng DNA, or roughly 30,000 T cell genomes. The repertoire was sequenced with immunoSEQ multiplex PCR; TCRdb's copy has only in-frame clones and lacks some. Here the sample spans about 820,000 clones, 80% to 95% being singletons. As regards this clone: The antigen is undetermined.

Findings and limits, study-wide: Naive CD4 clonotype sharing across a few donors was about 5%.

Cells designated naive CD8 were CD45RO-negative and were positively selected for CCR7, with terminally differentiated effector memory CD45RA+ cells excluded. The receptor was derived from a man aged 25-40 years in good health. Sample: naive CD8+ T cells sorted from blood. J is TRBJ2-7 and V is TRBV10-1; D may be TRBD1 or TRBD2 (5 bases each). The CDR3 spells CASSESKGSDEQYF. DNA of the CDR3: TGCGCCAGCAGTGAGTCGAAGGGGAGCGACGAGCAGTACTTC.